These 28 T cell receptor beta chains were sequenced from one sample in a study of TIL therapy for anti-PD-1-resistant metastatic lung cancer. Time point: pre-treatment sample, taken before nivolumab and TIL therapy. This was the immunoSEQ v3 assay. Assay used: immunoSEQ multiplex PCR; TCRdb lists only in-frame clones, some missing. The sample holds nearly 60,000 clones, about 70% seen once. The sample consisted of blood, taken at baseline. These TCRs come from a person aged 25-85 years with non-small cell lung cancer.

This clone appeared a few times. CDR3 coding DNA: TGCGCCAGCAGCCAAGATAGAAGGGGACGTACTGAAGCTTTCTTT. Encoded protein: CASSQDRRGRTEAFF. The rearrangement joins TRBV4-3 to TRBJ1-1, with D maybe TRBD1 (5 bases). Deletions cut 0 bases from V and 5 bases from J, with 13 bases between. CDR3 length: 15 amino acids. Germline lookup yields CDR1 LGHNA and CDR2 YSLEER.

The chain has TRBV19 and TRBJ1-3; no definite D call. Between the trimmed V and J ends, which lost 0 bases and 7 bases, there was a span of 4 bases. CDR1 LNHDA and CDR2 SQIVND come from the germline V gene (reference sequence). CDR3 length: 12 residues. CDR3 sequence (DNA): TGTGCCAGTAGTATAGATCGGAACACCATATATTTT. Protein: CASSIDRNTIYF.

This chain connects TRBV18 to TRBJ1-1, with D possibly matching TRBD1 (5 bases). The V end was cut by 3 bases, the J end by 0 bases, with 20 bases between. Germline-derived CDR1 and CDR2 are KGHSH and LQKENI. The CDR3 sequence is 18 residues long. CDR3 sequence: CASSPILYGGLMNTEAFF. The CDR3 DNA reads as TGTGCCAGCTCACCGATTCTGTATGGGGGATTAATGAACACTGAAGCTTTCTTT.

The DNA for the CDR3 is TGTGCCAGCAGTCCCGGGTCGGGGGGTAAGAAGACCCAGTACTTC. Amino acids: CASSPGSGGKKTQYF. The J gene is TRBJ2-5, the V gene TRBV6-6, with TRBD2 matching 7 bases. V lost 5 bases, J lost 6 bases, and 12 bases stayed unmatched. CDR1 is MNHNY, CDR2 SVGAGI, per germline (reference sequence). CDR3 length equals 15 residues.

This clone has more than one count but fewer than ten. V is TRBV6-5 and J is TRBJ1-4, with unresolved D. The CDR3 sequence is 14 residues long. Trimming removed 5 bases from V and 8 bases from J, with 15 bases in between. Germline values: CDR1 MNHEY, CDR2 SVGAGI. Here the CDR3 DNA reads TGTGCCAGCAGTACCCAACGGACTGAGGAAAAACTGTTTTTT. Amino acid sequence: CASSTQRTEEKLFF.

V usage is TRBV7-3 and J usage is TRBJ2-5; 9 bases are a match to TRBD1. Trimming cost V 8 bases and J 2 bases; bases outside gene matches: 3. CDR3 length equals 13 residues. Germline CDR1 and CDR2: SGHTA and FQGTGA. The CDR3 is CASSGQGQETQYF. In nucleotides, the CDR3 is TGTGCCAGCTCGGGACAGGGACAAGAGACCCAGTACTTC.

The chain couples TRBV14 to TRBJ2-1, with TRBD1 as a possible D gene (6 bases). The germline V gene encodes CDR1 SGHDN and CDR2 FVKESK. Trimming cost V 5 bases and J 7 bases, with 12 bases left between them. This CDR3 contains 13 residues. The CDR3: CASSNRVWNEQFF. In DNA, the CDR3 is TGTGCCAGCAGCAACAGGGTTTGGAATGAGCAGTTCTTC.

The chain recombines TRBV6-5 with TRBJ2-3; TRBD2 aligns across 9 bases. The V gene end was trimmed by 8 bases and the J gene end by 2 bases; junction bases not matched to a gene: 8. The CDR3 consists of 15 residues. Looked up from germline, CDR1 is MNHEY and CDR2 is SVGAGI. The CDR3 region has the DNA TGTGCCAGCCAGCTAGCGGGGTTAGCCACAGATACGCAGTATTTT. It translates to CASQLAGLATDTQYF.

By share, this clone counts as medium-sized. Written as DNA, the CDR3 is TGTGCCAGCAGTCGCGGGACTAGCGGGAGAGAGGATGAGCAGTTCTTC. Translated, it gives CASSRGTSGREDEQFF. J is TRBJ2-1 and V is TRBV28; 14 nucleotides match TRBD2. V lost 5 bases and J lost 8; bases outside the gene matches: 8. The CDR3 loop spans 16 amino acids. Germline CDR1 is MDHEN and CDR2 is SYDVKM.

The chain joins TRBV9 to TRBJ1-6; the D gene is possibly TRBD1 (5 bases). The CDR3 spans 14 residues. Germline V gives CDR1 SGDLS, CDR2 YYNGEE. Trimming pared 0 bases from V and 10 bases from J, leaving 11 bases between. This CDR3 is CASSVGQPGSPLHF. The DNA of the CDR3 is TGTGCCAGCAGCGTAGGACAGCCTGGGTCACCCCTCCACTTT.

CDR3 residues: CASSPNLGLAANNEQFF. Written as DNA, the CDR3 is TGTGCCAGCAGTCCGAACCTGGGGCTAGCGGCCAACAATGAGCAGTTCTTC. The V and J genes are TRBV28 and TRBJ2-1; 7 bases fit TRBD2. J lost 5 bases, V lost 5 bases, and 15 bases had no gene match. CDR3 size: 17 residues. Germline V gene lookup returns CDR1 MDHEN and CDR2 SYDVKM.

The chain carries TRBV30 and TRBJ2-1, with unresolved D. The CDR3 totals 16 residues. V lost 0 bases to trimming and J lost 6 bases, with 18 bases between them. The germline V gene encodes CDR1 GTSNPN and CDR2 SVGIG (reference sequence). CDR3 in amino acids: CAWSVLRGVERNEQFF. As DNA, the CDR3 is TGTGCCTGGAGTGTACTCCGTGGGGTGGAGCGCAATGAGCAGTTCTTC.

The chain links TRBV7-9 to TRBJ2-2; a weak D match, TRBD2 (6 bases). The CDR3 has 14 residues. Trimming cost V 3 bases and J 6 bases, with 11 bases left between them. The germline gives CDR1 SEHNR, CDR2 FQNEAQ (reference sequence). The CDR3 reads CASSFSGEAGELFF. The CDR3 DNA follows: TGTGCCAGCAGCTTCAGTGGGGAGGCCGGGGAGCTGTTTTTT. Combining the CDR3 with reference TRBV7-9 and TRBJ2-2 gives the whole variable domain DTGVSQNPRHKITKRGQNVTFRCDPISEHNRLYWYRQTLGQGPEFLTYFQNEAQLEKSRLLSDRFSAERPKGSFSTLEIQRTEQGDSAMYLCASSFSGEAGELFFGEGSRLTVL.

The V call is TRBV30, the J call TRBJ1-6; 7 bases fit TRBD1. The CDR3 is 14 residues long. Germline V gives CDR1 GTSNPN, CDR2 SVGIG (reference sequence). With 4 bases clipped from V and 9 bases from J, the junction kept 9 bases outside the gene matches. The CDR3 spells CAWTSTGNASPLHF. The CDR3 nucleotides read TGTGCCTGGACCTCGACAGGGAATGCTTCACCCCTCCACTTT.

This CDR3 reads CASSQLPGNSPLHF. For the CDR3, the DNA is TGTGCCAGCAGCCAGCTTCCTGGGAATTCACCCCTCCACTTT. This chain links TRBV4-2 with TRBJ1-6; D remains unclear. Germline V gene lookup returns CDR1 LGHNA and CDR2 YNFKEQ. The V end lost 3 bases, the J end lost 7 bases, and 10 bases lay between the germline ends. The CDR3 totals 14 residues.

A few counts support this clone. This chain connects TRBV7-9 to TRBJ2-2; tentatively, D is TRBD2 (6 bases). From germline, CDR1 is SEHNR and CDR2 FQNEAQ (reference sequence). V lost 0 bases, J lost 5 bases, and 13 bases lay in between. The CDR3 covers 16 residues. CDR3 DNA: TGTGCCAGCAGCTTAGCGGTCCCGGCGGGAACCGGGGAGCTGTTTTTT. Its translation is CASSLAVPAGTGELFF. The whole variable domain, remainder taken from reference TRBV7-9 and TRBJ2-2, is DTGVSQNPRHKITKRGQNVTFRCDPISEHNRLYWYRQTLGQGPEFLTYFQNEAQLEKSRLLSDRFSAERPKGSFSTLEIQRTEQGDSAMYLCASSLAVPAGTGELFFGEGSRLTVL.

The V call is TRBV25-1, the J call TRBJ1-5; D uncertain. V gave up 1 base and J gave up 2 bases, with 12 bases separating them. The length of the CDR3 is 16 residues. CDR1 MGHDK and CDR2 SYGVNS come from the germline V gene. The CDR3 region has the DNA TGTGCCAGCAGTGAATTTAAACCAGGCGGCAATCAGCCCCAGCATTTT. This encodes CASSEFKPGGNQPQHF.

To note about this clone: At one end the junction does not follow the germline gene, possibly because of a read error. The same CDR3 is also encoded by other DNA sequences in this sample. CDR3 coding DNA: TGTGCCAGCAGCTACGCGGGAGCCTACGAGCAGTATTTC. It encodes CASSYAGAYEQYF. The chain links TRBV7-9 to TRBJ2-7, with 7 positions matching TRBD2. CDR1 and CDR2 (germline): SEHNR, FQNEAQ (reference sequence). The CDR3 is 13 amino acids.

The chain recombines TRBV7-6 with TRBJ2-7; TRBD2 is a possible D gene (7 bases). Between the trimmed V and J ends, which lost 2 bases and 0 bases, there was a span of 14 bases. The CDR3 has 16 amino acids. Germline V gene sequence: CDR1 SGHVS, CDR2 FNYEAQ. CDR3 DNA: TGTGCCAGCAGCTTAAGGGGACGGGGGGCCTCCTACGAGCAGTACTTC. Encoded protein: CASSLRGRGASYEQYF.

The chain carries TRBV11-3 and TRBJ1-1; D remains unclear. V lost 2 bases and J lost 4, with 8 bases in between. The CDR3 contains 13 residues. Germline V gives CDR1 SGHNT, CDR2 YENEEA. This CDR3 is CASSLKGSTEAFF. The CDR3 coding sequence is TGTGCCAGCAGCTTAAAAGGGAGCACTGAAGCTTTCTTT.

This chain joins TRBV18 and TRBJ1-3, with 8 bases that match TRBD1. Unmatched junction bases numbered 14, after V lost 6 bases and J lost 1 base. The germline CDR1 and CDR2 sequences are KGHSH and LQKENI. This CDR3 comprises 18 residues. CDR3 amino acids: CASSSGTGTGASGNTIYF. CDR3 in DNA: TGTGCCAGCTCGTCAGGCACCGGGACAGGCGCTTCTGGAAACACCATATATTTT.

J is TRBJ1-3 and V is TRBV18; D is undetermined. The CDR3 runs to 14 residues. Per germline, CDR1 KGHSH and CDR2 LQKENI. V was shortened by 1 base and J by 0 bases, with 4 bases between the two germline ends. The CDR3 region is CASSPLSSGNTIYF. In nucleotides, the CDR3 is TGTGCCAGCTCACCACTGAGCTCTGGAAACACCATATATTTT. Full variable domain (missing parts from reference TRBV18 and TRBJ1-3): NAGVMQNPRHLVRRRGQEARLRCSPMKGHSHVYWYRQLPEEGLKFMVYLQKENIIDESGMPKERFSAEFPKEGPSILRIQQVVRGDSAAYFCASSPLSSGNTIYFGEGSWLTVV.

This sequence joins TRBV7-2 and TRBJ1-1; TRBD1 aligns across 7 bases. J lost 1 base, V lost 3 bases, and 11 bases had no gene match. The CDR3 has 17 residues. Germline CDR1 reads SGHTA; CDR2 reads FQGNSA. The DNA for the CDR3 is TGTGCCAGCAGCTTCTCCGAGGGACAGCACCCGAACACTGAAGCTTTCTTT. Encoded protein: CASSFSEGQHPNTEAFF.

The CDR3 loop is CSVEGSGLGYTF. The CDR3 DNA is TGCAGCGTTGAAGGGTCAGGTTTAGGCTACACCTTC. This chain joins TRBV29-1 and TRBJ1-2; D gene ambiguous. Germline V CDR1 and CDR2: SQVTM, ANQGSEA. CDR3 length equals 12 residues. Trimming left V 1 base short and J 8 bases short, with 11 bases between.

This chain links TRBV19 with TRBJ2-7, with D tentatively TRBD2 (5 bases). V was shortened by 5 bases and J by 2 bases, with 13 bases between the two germline ends. The CDR3 extends over 14 amino acids. Germline lookup yields CDR1 LNHDA and CDR2 SQIVND (reference sequence). CDR3 sequence: CASSPKAGPYEQYF. In DNA form, the CDR3 reads TGTGCCAGTAGTCCCAAGGCGGGCCCCTACGAGCAGTACTTC.

This clone was observed a handful of times. The V call is TRBV30, the J call TRBJ1-4, with D perhaps TRBD1 (5 bases). The germline V gene encodes CDR1 GTSNPN and CDR2 SVGIG (reference sequence). The CDR3 spans 12 residues. Deletions cut 4 bases from V and 4 bases from J, with 7 bases between. In DNA form, the CDR3 reads TGTGCCTGGACCGGGGGTAATGAAAAACTGTTTTTT. Protein product: CAWTGGNEKLFF. Together with reference TRBV30 and TRBJ1-4, the CDR3 gives the full variable domain: SQTIHQWPATLVQPVGSPLSLECTVEGTSNPNLYWYRQAAGRGLQLLFYSVGIGQISSEVPQNLSASRPQDRQFILSSKKLLLSDSGFYLCAWTGGNEKLFFGSGTQLSVL.

This clone has just one count. V and J are TRBV5-1 and TRBJ2-7, with 13 nucleotides matching TRBD2. From germline, CDR1 is SGHRS and CDR2 YFSETQ. The ends lost 0 bases at V and 0 bases at J; junction bases unmatched: 9. The CDR3 totals 19 residues. The CDR3 protein is CASSLGTSGGAYSSYEQYF. Written as DNA, the CDR3 is TGCGCCAGCAGCTTGGGGACTAGCGGGGGAGCGTACTCCTCCTACGAGCAGTACTTC.

The V gene is TRBV25-1, the J gene TRBJ2-2, with 10 bases lining up with TRBD1. This CDR3 has 18 amino acids. CDR1 and CDR2 (germline): MGHDK, SYGVNS. Losses at the gene ends were 3 bases for V and 0 bases for J; bases not matched to a gene: 7. CDR3 loop: CASSERTGGKANTGELFF. The CDR3 DNA follows: TGTGCCAGCAGTGAGAGGACAGGGGGTAAGGCGAACACCGGGGAGCTGTTTTTT.